This TCR beta chain was captured in a study of T cells in Graves' hyperthyroidism and ophthalmopathy. Across the whole study: Once the initial diagnosis was made, peripheral blood was obtained before any treatment.

The germline gives CDR1 GTSNPN, CDR2 SVGIG (reference sequence). The CDR3 is 13 amino acids. Trimming shortened V by 0 bases and J by 2 bases, and 8 bases separated the two germline ends. This clonotype came up many times. What it recognizes is unknown. What was amplified from RNA transcripts were TCR beta CDR3 regions. First-round RT-PCR targeting the TCR CDR3 was performed with the HTBI primer set. TCRdb reprocessed the multiplex PCR reads via MiXCR and lists one record per CDR3 protein. The table shows 550,000 to 650,000 distinct CDR3 sequences, with around 13% occurring only once. Whole-study findings and limits: Median prediction lead before ophthalmopathy onset was 6 to 8 months with the model.

Sequenced sample: blood. This TCR derives from a woman in her 40s with Graves' hyperthyroidism. The V gene is TRBV30, the J gene TRBJ2-7; D gene unclear. The DNA of the CDR3 is TGTGCCTGGAGTGTTGGGGAACCCTACGAGCAGTACTTC. Its protein is CAWSVGEPYEQYF.